These T cell receptor beta chains were read from a single sample in a study of cytomegalovirus exposure and HLA in healthy donors. Method: immunoSEQ multiplex PCR; TCRdb's copy keeps in-frame clones and lacks some. The sample records about 98,000 clones, about 90% being singletons. Material: PBMCs. The receptors were sampled from a man between 18 and 35 years old in good health and CMV-seropositive. Each CDR3 is given without its conserved first and last residue.

TRBV13,ASSPGLAAYEQY
TRBV6-1,ASSEESVRKEQF
TRBV4-1,ASSQPSGGTYEQY
TRBV7-9,ASSFVAGRFNRDNEQF
TRBV7-8,ASSLDGSSRYEQY
TRBV5-6,ASRGTRNTEAF
TRBV10-3,AISRRSSGTTYNEQF
TRBV5-5,ASSPTGVSYNEQF
TRBV25-1,ASTSFNTGDHT
TRBV7-2,ASSLPGGRAGELF
TRBV11-2,ASSTQQGSSSYNSPLH
TRBV9,ASSVGLAGWSGDTQY
TRBV14,ASSPTTSGRRQY
TRBV19,ASTHFATNEKLF
TRBV6-4,ASSDVYGLGENYGYT
TRBV7-6,ASSPDPRSTPLH
TRBV7-8,ASSSSSGRVGEQF
TRBV7-6,ASSSTSGTPLNEQF
TRBV18,ASSLKSDSSNTEAF
TRBV19,ASSIPSEGARTEAF
TRBV5-1,ASGGLAGINEQF
TRBV14,ASSQTGGDTQY
TRBV19,ASSIIGQVPYEQY
TRBV4-3,ASGIGSTAGDLPGELF
TRBV29-1,SITRGQGWADTQY
TRBV7-2,ASSPTSLRGEQF
TRBV4-3,ASSLTGVNEKLF
TRBV19,ATGQYRGNGYGYT
TRBV5-1,ASSLTGLAGAREQF
TRBV7-9,ASSPRGGFLQETQY
TRBV7-2,ASSLLGGNQETQY
TRBV6-5,ASGGAEQY
TRBV7-3,ASSPSSAGGETGELF
TRBV7-9,ASSGGQGDQPQH
TRBV5-6,ASSSGGTGLYNEQF
TRBV7-6,ASSLVGGRYNEQF
TRBV27,ASGGAGVSEQY
TRBV12-5,ASGLAGFGANVLT
TRBV19,ASSGLAGESYEQY
TRBV15,ATSREISSYNEQF
TRBV4-1,ASSLGSSYEQY
TRBV5-6,ASSSRGRYEKLF
TRBV5-1,ASSLDLYTDTQY
TRBV7-6,ASSPLPATGFHGYT
TRBV7-3,ASSLTTSGNTGELF